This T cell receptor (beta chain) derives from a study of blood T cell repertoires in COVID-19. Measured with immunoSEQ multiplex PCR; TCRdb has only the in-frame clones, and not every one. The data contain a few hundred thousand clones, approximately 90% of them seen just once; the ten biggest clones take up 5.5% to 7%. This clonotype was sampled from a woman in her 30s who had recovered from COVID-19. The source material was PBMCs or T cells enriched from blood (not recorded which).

The CDR3 DNA sequence: TGTGCCAGCAGCCCAGGGGTCCATAATTCACCCCTCCACTTT. Amino acid sequence: CASSPGVHNSPLHF. This sequence joins TRBV9 and TRBJ1-6; weak D call: TRBD1 (6 bases). Germline V CDR1 and CDR2: SGDLS, YYNGEE. The CDR3 totals 14 residues. The ends were cut back, 4 bases at V and 5 bases at J, with 10 bases in the middle.